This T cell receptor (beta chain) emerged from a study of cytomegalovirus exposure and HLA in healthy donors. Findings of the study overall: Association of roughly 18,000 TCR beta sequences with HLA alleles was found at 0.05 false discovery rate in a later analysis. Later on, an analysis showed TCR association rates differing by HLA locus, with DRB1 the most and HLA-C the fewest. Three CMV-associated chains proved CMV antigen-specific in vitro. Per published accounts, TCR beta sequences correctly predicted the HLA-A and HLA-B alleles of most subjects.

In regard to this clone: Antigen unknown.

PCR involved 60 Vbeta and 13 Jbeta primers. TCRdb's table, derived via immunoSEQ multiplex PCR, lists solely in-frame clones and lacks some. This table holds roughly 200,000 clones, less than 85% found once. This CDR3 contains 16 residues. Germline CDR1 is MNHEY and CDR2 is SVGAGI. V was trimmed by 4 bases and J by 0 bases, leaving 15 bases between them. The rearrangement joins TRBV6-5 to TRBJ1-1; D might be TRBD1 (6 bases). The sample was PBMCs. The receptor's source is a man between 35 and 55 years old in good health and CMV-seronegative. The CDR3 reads CASSFKAGDMNTEAFF. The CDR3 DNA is TGTGCCAGCAGTTTCAAGGCTGGGGACATGAACACTGAAGCTTTCTTT.